Each of the 6 T cell receptor beta chains below was sequenced from the same sample in a study of identical twins. TCRdb re-called the 5' RACE reads through MiXCR, storing one row per CDR3 protein. Among 300,000 to 350,000 distinct CDR3 sequences listed, 10% to 15% were seen once. The same data also contributed to another study, on yellow fever vaccine responses in identical twins.

The sample was CD8+ T cells sorted from blood. Receptors were obtained from a woman aged 18-30 years in good health.

Many counts were recorded for this clonotype. The rearrangement joins TRBV7-8 to TRBJ2-7; D gene uncertain. V gave up 1 base and J gave up 3 bases, with 7 bases separating them. CDR3 length: 13 amino acids. Germline V gene data show CDR1 as SGHVS and CDR2 as FQNEAQ. The CDR3 sequence is CASSLELGYEQYV. DNA of the CDR3: TGTGCCAGCAGCTTAGAGTTGGGCTACGAGCAGTACGTC.

This clonotype was detected many times. This chain connects TRBV29-1 to TRBJ2-3; D perhaps matches TRBD2 (5 bases). The CDR3 is 15 residues long. Trimming took 6 bases from V and 0 from J, leaving 16 bases between them. CDR1 is SQVTM and CDR2 is ANQGSEA in the germline V gene. The CDR3 is CSVITIAMSTDTQYF. CDR3 coding DNA: TGCAGCGTCATAACCATAGCGATGAGCACAGATACGCAGTATTTT.

The J gene is TRBJ1-5, the V gene TRBV5-1; weak D call: TRBD1 (6 bases). The length of the CDR3 is 14 residues. Germline V gene data show CDR1 as SGHRS and CDR2 as YFSETQ. V was trimmed by 1 base and J by 2 bases, leaving 7 bases between them. CDR3 sequence reads: CASSLWTGNQPQHF. For the CDR3, the DNA is TGCGCCAGCAGCTTGTGGACAGGCAATCAGCCCCAGCATTTT.

The chain links TRBV7-9 to TRBJ2-7; 7 nucleotides align to TRBD1. Germline trimming cut 10 bases from V and 5 bases from J; bases unmatched to any gene: 5. Germline V gives CDR1 SEHNR, CDR2 FQNEAQ (reference sequence). The CDR3 runs 11 residues. For the CDR3, the DNA is TGTGCCACTAACAGGGGCCACGAGCAGTACTTC. Protein: CATNRGHEQYF.

This clonotype was counted between two and nine times. The V and J genes are TRBV11-2 and TRBJ1-1, with no clear D. Trimming left V 10 bases short and J 3 bases short, with 24 bases between. The germline gives CDR1 SGHAT, CDR2 FQNNGV. The CDR3 runs to 16 residues. The CDR3 sequence is CATGSVQKGWDTEAFF. In DNA form, the CDR3 reads TGTGCCACCGGTTCGGTACAGAAGGGTTGGGACACTGAAGCTTTCTTT.

Here the CDR3 reads CASSAGGTYNEQFF. The CDR3 bases are TGTGCCAGCAGTGCGGGGGGCACCTACAATGAGCAGTTCTTC. V usage is TRBV11-1 and J usage is TRBJ2-1; 8 bases are a match to TRBD2. CDR1 is SGHAT and CDR2 is FQDESV in the germline V gene (reference sequence). The V segment lost 6 bases and the J segment 2 bases; nucleotides outside the gene matches: 3. The CDR3 runs to 14 residues.